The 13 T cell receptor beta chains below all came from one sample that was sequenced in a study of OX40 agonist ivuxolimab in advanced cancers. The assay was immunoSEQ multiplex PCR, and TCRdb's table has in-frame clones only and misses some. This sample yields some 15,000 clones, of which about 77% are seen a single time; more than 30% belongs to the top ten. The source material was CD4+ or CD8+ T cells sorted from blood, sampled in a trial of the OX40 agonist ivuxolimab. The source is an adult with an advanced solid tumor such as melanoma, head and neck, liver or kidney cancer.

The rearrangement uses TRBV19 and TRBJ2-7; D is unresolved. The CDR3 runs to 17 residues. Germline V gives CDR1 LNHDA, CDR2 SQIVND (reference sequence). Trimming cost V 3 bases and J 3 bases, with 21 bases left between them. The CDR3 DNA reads TGTGCCAGTAGTATTTTCGCGGACGTGACGCAGAACTACGAGCAGTACTTC. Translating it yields CASSIFADVTQNYEQYF.

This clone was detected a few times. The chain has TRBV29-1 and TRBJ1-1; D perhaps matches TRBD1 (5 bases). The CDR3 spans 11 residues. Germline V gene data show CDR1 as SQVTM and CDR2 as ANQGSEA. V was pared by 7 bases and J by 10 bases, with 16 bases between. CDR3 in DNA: TGCAGCGCACATCTTCCGGGGGGAGCTTTCTTT. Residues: CSAHLPGGAFF.

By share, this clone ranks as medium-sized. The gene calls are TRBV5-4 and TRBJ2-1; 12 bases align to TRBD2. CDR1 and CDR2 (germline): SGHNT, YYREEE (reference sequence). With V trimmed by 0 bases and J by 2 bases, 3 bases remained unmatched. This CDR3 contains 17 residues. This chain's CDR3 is CASSLGTSGNPYNEQFF. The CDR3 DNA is TGTGCCAGCAGCTTGGGGACTAGCGGGAACCCCTACAATGAGCAGTTCTTC.

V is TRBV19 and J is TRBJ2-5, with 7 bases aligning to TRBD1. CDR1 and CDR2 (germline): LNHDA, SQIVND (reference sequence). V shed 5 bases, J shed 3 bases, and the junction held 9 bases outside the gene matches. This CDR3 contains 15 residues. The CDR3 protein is CASSAPGTAEETQYF. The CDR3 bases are TGTGCCAGTAGTGCGCCCGGGACAGCGGAAGAGACCCAGTACTTC.

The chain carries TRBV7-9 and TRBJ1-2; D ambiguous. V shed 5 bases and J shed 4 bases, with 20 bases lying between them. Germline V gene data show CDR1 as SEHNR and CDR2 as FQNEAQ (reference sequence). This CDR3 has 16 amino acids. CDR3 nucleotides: TGTGCCAGCAGCATCATCGAGACGGCGGCTAGCTATGGCTACACCTTC. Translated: CASSIIETAASYGYTF.

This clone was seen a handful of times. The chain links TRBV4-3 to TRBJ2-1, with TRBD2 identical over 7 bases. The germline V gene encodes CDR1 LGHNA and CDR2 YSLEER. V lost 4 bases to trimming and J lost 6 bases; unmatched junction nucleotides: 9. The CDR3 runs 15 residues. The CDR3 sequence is CASSLSQGGSNEQFF. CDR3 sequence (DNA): TGCGCCAGCAGCCTTAGCCAGGGCGGGAGCAATGAGCAGTTCTTC.

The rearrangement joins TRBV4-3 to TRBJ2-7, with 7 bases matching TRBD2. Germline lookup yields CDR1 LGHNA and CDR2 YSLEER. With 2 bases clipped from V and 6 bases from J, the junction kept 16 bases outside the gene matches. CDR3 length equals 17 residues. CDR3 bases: TGCGCCAGCAGCCAATCACAGGTACCAAGCGGGAAAAGCGAGCAGTACTTC. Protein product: CASSQSQVPSGKSEQYF.

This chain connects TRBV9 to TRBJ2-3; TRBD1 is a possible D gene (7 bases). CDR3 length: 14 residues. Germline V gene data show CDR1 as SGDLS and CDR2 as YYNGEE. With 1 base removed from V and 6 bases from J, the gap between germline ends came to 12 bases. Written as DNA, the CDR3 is TGTGCCAGCAGCGTATCAGGGGGACTGGATACGCAGTATTTT. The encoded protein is CASSVSGGLDTQYF.

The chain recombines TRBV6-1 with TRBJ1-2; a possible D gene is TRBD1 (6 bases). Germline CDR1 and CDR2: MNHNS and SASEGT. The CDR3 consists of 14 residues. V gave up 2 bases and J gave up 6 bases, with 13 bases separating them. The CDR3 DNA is TGTGCCAGCAGTGAATGGAGGGGGACGGATGGCTACACCTTC. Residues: CASSEWRGTDGYTF.

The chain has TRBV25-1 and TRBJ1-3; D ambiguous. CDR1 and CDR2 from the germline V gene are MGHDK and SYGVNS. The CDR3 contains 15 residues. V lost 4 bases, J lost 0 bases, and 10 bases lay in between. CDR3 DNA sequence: TGTGCCAGCAGTGCGACGGTCAACTCTGGAAACACCATATATTTT. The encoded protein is CASSATVNSGNTIYF.

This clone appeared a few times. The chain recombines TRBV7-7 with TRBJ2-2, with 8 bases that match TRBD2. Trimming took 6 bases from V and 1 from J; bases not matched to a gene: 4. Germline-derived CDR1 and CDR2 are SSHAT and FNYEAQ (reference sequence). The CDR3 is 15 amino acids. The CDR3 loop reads CASRPLAGNTGELFF. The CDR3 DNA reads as TGTGCCAGCAGACCCCTAGCGGGGAACACCGGGGAGCTGTTTTTT.

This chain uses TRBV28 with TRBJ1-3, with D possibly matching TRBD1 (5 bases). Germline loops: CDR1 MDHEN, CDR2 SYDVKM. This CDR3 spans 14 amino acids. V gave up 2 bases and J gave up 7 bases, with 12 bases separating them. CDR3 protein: CASSLGQIGNTIYF. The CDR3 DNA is TGTGCCAGCAGTTTAGGACAAATAGGGAACACCATATATTTT. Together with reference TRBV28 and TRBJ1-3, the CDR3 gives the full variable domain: DVKVTQSSRYLVKRTGEKVFLECVQDMDHENMFWYRQDPGLGLRLIYFSYDVKMKEKGDIPEGYSVSREKKERFSLILESASTNQTSMYLCASSLGQIGNTIYFGEGSWLTVV.

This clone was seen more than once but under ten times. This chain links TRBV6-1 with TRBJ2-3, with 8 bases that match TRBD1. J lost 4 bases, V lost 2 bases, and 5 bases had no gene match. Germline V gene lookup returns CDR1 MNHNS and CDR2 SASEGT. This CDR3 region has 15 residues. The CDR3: CASSESSGGPDTQYF. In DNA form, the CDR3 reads TGTGCCAGCAGTGAAAGTTCAGGGGGCCCAGATACGCAGTATTTT.